A selection of T cell receptor beta chains follows, all from one sample in a study of T cells in Graves' hyperthyroidism and ophthalmopathy. Each CDR3 protein is one row after TCRdb ran MiXCR on the multiplex PCR reads. The sample consists of 530,000 or so distinct CDR3 sequences, roughly 50% of them appearing once. Sequenced: peripheral blood or thyroid tissue (not recorded which). These receptor sequences come from a woman under 30 with Graves' hyperthyroidism. The CDR3 runs from the conserved cysteine through the conserved F or W.

CASSFSSGTEAFF	13	TRBJ1-1	TRBV9
CASSIARQETQYF	13	TRBJ2-5	TRBV19
CSAIRTSGAVETQYF	15	TRBJ2-5	TRBV20-1
CAISDHGPSYEQYF	14	TRBJ2-7	TRBV10-3
CASRPSRQGSNQPQHF	16	TRBJ1-5	TRBV6-2/TRBV6-3
CASSTGNTGELSW	13	TRBJ2-2	TRBV6-4
CASSQGGTSGSGANVLTF	18	TRBJ2-6	TRBV7-9
CASSYEAAQQTQHF	14	TRBJ1-5	TRBV6-5
CASSRGGNEQYF	12	TRBJ2-7	TRBV3-1
CAWGQGALYEQYF	13	TRBJ2-7	TRBV30
CATSSRATGANVLTF	15	TRBJ2-6	TRBV15
CSARIGRAETQYF	13	TRBJ2-5	TRBV20-1
CASSDPHDEAFF	12	TRBJ1-1	TRBV10-2
CASSLGLFWGQETQYF	16	TRBJ2-5	TRBV5-1
CASSPGDSRVEQYF	14	TRBJ2-7	TRBV7-4
CASRYTGTGLYEQYF	15	TRBJ2-7	TRBV27
CASSPRWGLNSPLHF	15	TRBJ1-6	TRBV11-2
CSVTNLLRVEQFF	13	TRBJ2-1	TRBV29-1
CASSLVGKTNYGYEQYF	17	TRBJ2-7	TRBV7-2
CSAREGGGDYGYTF	14	TRBJ1-2	TRBV20-1
CATSRGGPSTGELFF	15	TRBJ2-2	TRBV15
CASRSGQGDEQYF	13	TRBJ2-7	TRBV19
CARIQGRDSYEQYF	14	TRBJ2-7	TRBV6-5
CASSQQGAGGYTF	13	TRBJ1-2	TRBV7-8
CASSRGGWKTEAFF	14	TRBJ1-1	TRBV7-6
CASSREPKGTEAFF	14	TRBJ1-1	TRBV19
CASSYVVRDSPLHF	14	TRBJ1-6	TRBV6-5
CSVRSTDTQYF	11	TRBJ2-3	TRBV29-1
CASTPESGEETQYF	14	TRBJ2-5	TRBV7-8
CASSSEGLGEAFF	13	TRBJ1-1	TRBV2
CAISLAGVAQYF	12	TRBJ2-5	TRBV10-3
CASSPRAGASGEQYF	15	TRBJ2-7	TRBV18
CASSDAVAEAFF	12	TRBJ1-1	TRBV2
CASVEPLVGYEQYF	14	TRBJ2-7	TRBV2
CSAYRDRTEAFF	12	TRBJ1-1	TRBV20-1
CASSWTGHQETQYF	14	TRBJ2-5	TRBV27
CASRDRVGNEQLF	13	TRBJ2-7	TRBV12-3/TRBV12-4
CASSPQGRNGNTIYF	15	TRBJ1-3	TRBV7-9
CASSLIAWRSADTQYF	16	TRBJ2-7	TRBV12-3/TRBV12-4
CAIQPPGTGGQETQYF	16	TRBJ2-5	TRBV25-1
CAIRGTGSSPLHF	13	TRBJ1-6	TRBV10-3
CASSLRLDGLPGQHF	15	TRBJ1-5	TRBV7-2
CASSSGGAYGYTF	13	TRBJ1-2	TRBV7-9
CASSLERRGSYEQYF	15	TRBJ2-7	TRBV6-5
CASSDLGTSGYEQYF	15	TRBJ2-7	TRBV10-3
CASSLVTGEAFF	12	TRBJ1-1	TRBV7-9
CASRQGLAGGTQYF	14	TRBJ2-5	TRBV7-2
CASSPLRGANTGETEAFF	18	TRBJ1-1	TRBV7-7
CASSRGFGELFF	12	TRBJ2-2	TRBV7-7
CSVRSGTWNTEAFF	14	TRBJ1-1	TRBV29-1
CASTRQGSDNEQFF	14	TRBJ2-1	TRBV12-3/TRBV12-4
CASSLISRAGYYEQYF	16	TRBJ2-7	TRBV6-5